This TCR beta chain was identified during a study of somatic mutations in cytotoxic T cells in rheumatoid arthritis. Overall study context: Patient blood (approximately 30 ml EDTA) was drawn right after diagnosis, before any treatment. Study-level points and caveats: A rise in CD8+ clonality with age was seen in rheumatoid arthritis patients but not in healthy controls.

In this sample, this clone turned up once. What it binds is not known. TCRdb's copy holds only in-frame clones and misses some; the assay was immunoSEQ multiplex PCR. The sample consists of some 21,000 clones, 80% to 90% of them appearing once. Per germline, CDR1 LNHDA and CDR2 SQIVND (reference sequence). This CDR3 is built from 15 residues. V trimming: 5 bases; J trimming: 3 bases; junction bases outside the gene matches: 10. Sequencing input: CD8+ T cells sorted from blood. The chain links TRBV19 to TRBJ2-7, with 7 nucleotides matching TRBD2. The clonotype comes from an adult with rheumatoid arthritis. CDR3 bases: TGTGCCAGTAGTCCGGGGGGAGGGAACCTCTACGAGCAGTACTTC. This encodes CASSPGGGNLYEQYF.